The present T cell receptor (beta chain) was sequenced within a study of cytomegalovirus exposure and HLA in healthy donors. About the study: One earlier analysis, a look at 150 million to 200 million T cells, found some 110 million unique TCR beta sequences. The study's findings and limits: DRB1 showed the most TCR associations and HLA-C the fewest in a later analysis, as rates varied by HLA locus. One later analysis reportedly identified an Asian-associated ancestry cluster that showed fewer N-insertions than the approximately 700-donor mean. The authors listed 164 TCR beta chains as cytomegalovirus-associated.

This CDR3 comprises 15 residues. The junction had 5 bases not matched to a gene; V was cut back by 3 bases and J by 0 bases. Germline lookup yields CDR1 MNHEY and CDR2 SMNVEV (reference sequence). Primers included in the PCR were 60 Vbeta and 13 Jbeta primers. The method was immunoSEQ multiplex PCR; TCRdb's version includes in-frame clones alone and lacks a portion of them. The table lists about 160,000 clones, about 85% of them singletons. On this clone itself: The antigen is undetermined.

This TCR came from a boy aged 2 to 10 in good health and CMV-seronegative. This rearrangement joins TRBV27 to TRBJ2-7; 7 bases agree with TRBD1. The sample consisted of PBMCs. The CDR3 nucleotides read TGTGCCAGCAGTTTGTGGGACAGCCCCTCCTACGAGCAGTACTTC. It translates to CASSLWDSPSYEQYF.